One TCR beta chain is described in this entry. Profiled with immunoSEQ multiplex PCR; TCRdb holds only in-frame clones, not every one. The sample holds 100,000 to 150,000 clones, around nine tenths seen once. This sample was included in a study of cytomegalovirus exposure and HLA in healthy donors. The CDR3 runs to 18 residues. CDR1 is LGHNA, CDR2 YSLEER, per germline. Unmatched junction bases numbered 14, after V lost 5 bases and J lost 5 bases. The specimen sequenced was PBMCs. The receptor's source is a woman aged 18-35 years in good health and CMV-seronegative. The chain combines TRBV4-3 with TRBJ2-1; TRBD2 aligns across 11 bases. CDR3 amino acids: CASSKSSTGTSGHNEQFF. As DNA, the CDR3 is TGCGCCAGCAGCAAATCATCCACCGGGACTAGCGGCCACAATGAGCAGTTCTTC.